Each of the 17 T cell receptor beta chains below was sequenced from the same sample in a study of T cell clusters in autoimmune cytopenias. Multiplex touch-down PCR amplified TRB using TRB-A and TRB-B pools in one tube. TCRdb re-called the multiplex PCR reads, yielding one record per CDR3 amino acid sequence without DNA. This table lists some 5,500 distinct CDR3 sequences. Each sample's input was approximately 0.25 ug genomic DNA, 35,000 to 40,000 genome equivalents. Separately, the same data were catalogued under a study of T cell repertoires in aging, cancer and after chemotherapy.

Sequencing was carried out using peripheral blood. All receptors derive from a human donor in good health.

This clonotype is called medium-sized based on its frequency. The V and J genes are TRBV29-1 and TRBJ1-1; as DNA is missing, the TRBD1 call by TCRdb cannot be tested. Looked up from germline, CDR1 is SQVTM and CDR2 is ANQGSEA. The CDR3 spans 15 residues. This CDR3 reads CSASDSAGMNTEAFF.

Judged by frequency, this clonotype is medium-sized. The rearrangement joins TRBV12-3 or TRBV12-4 to TRBJ1-2; TCRdb's D gene call, TRBD1, goes unchecked for lack of DNA. The CDR3 runs 14 residues. The CDR3 reads CASTPSGVPYGYTF.

This clonotype is classed as medium-sized (0.01 to 0.1%) by frequency. CDR3 loop: CAWLRDRVNTGELFF. This chain joins TRBV30 and TRBJ2-2; TCRdb outputs TRBD1, but without DNA this stays unchecked. CDR3 length equals 15 residues. Germline V gene sequence: CDR1 GTSNPN, CDR2 SVGIG (reference sequence).

The chain has TRBV20-1 and TRBJ2-3; the TRBD2 assignment by TCRdb is unverifiable without DNA. The CDR3 is made up of 15 amino acids. Germline-derived CDR1 and CDR2 are DFQATT and SNEGSKA (reference sequence). This chain's CDR3 is CSAGGGGSNTDTQYF.

The J gene is TRBJ2-5, the V gene TRBV5-4; as DNA is missing, the TRBD2 call by TCRdb cannot be tested. This CDR3 has 15 residues. Germline V gene lookup returns CDR1 SGHNT and CDR2 YYREEE (reference sequence). CDR3 protein: CASSTLAGGQEGQYF. Filled out from reference TRBV5-4 and TRBJ2-5, the complete variable domain reads ETGVTQSPTHLIKTRGQQVTLRCSSQSGHNTVSWYQQALGQGPQFIFQYYREEENGRGNFPPRFSGLQFPNYSSELNVNALELDDSALYLCASSTLAGGQEGQYFGPGTRLLVL.

V is TRBV24-1 and J is TRBJ1-3; TCRdb proposes TRBD1, but this gene call is untestable without DNA. Germline V gene lookup returns CDR1 KGHDR and CDR2 SFDVKD. The CDR3 extends over 17 amino acids. The CDR3 region is CATSVIGGQDSGNTIYF.

By frequency, this clonotype registers medium-sized (0.01 to 0.1%). This chain uses TRBV12-3 or TRBV12-4 with TRBJ2-5; TCRdb lists TRBD1, though no DNA is available to test this call. The CDR3 is 14 amino acids. The CDR3 sequence: CASSFRTPKETQYF.

According to its frequency, this clonotype is medium-sized. The rearrangement uses TRBV29-1 and TRBJ1-1; lacking DNA, the TRBD1 call made by TCRdb goes unchecked. Germline assignment: CDR1 SQVTM and CDR2 ANQGSEA. CDR3 length: 12 residues. The chain's CDR3 is CSVLTGAAEAFF.

The gene calls are TRBV6-9 and TRBJ2-1; the D gene TCRdb calls, TRBD2, cannot be checked with no DNA. Germline V lookup: CDR1 MNHGY, CDR2 SVAAGI. The CDR3 is 19 residues long. Here the CDR3 reads CASRPRSSGGGPSYNEQFF.

The rearrangement links TRBV5-6 to TRBJ2-4; TCRdb outputs TRBD2, but without DNA this stays unchecked. Germline CDR1 is SGHDT and CDR2 is YYEEEE. There are 17 residues in the CDR3. CDR3 amino acids: CASSLRGGGASKNIQYF.

The chain carries TRBV27 and TRBJ2-7; checking the TCRdb D call of TRBD2 is not possible without DNA. The CDR3 consists of 15 residues. Germline assignment: CDR1 MNHEY and CDR2 SMNVEV (reference sequence). CDR3 sequence: CASNPGTSGSYEQYF.

This clonotype is medium-sized by frequency. This sequence joins TRBV11-3 and TRBJ2-1; TCRdb calls TRBD2, which cannot be checked without DNA. The length of the CDR3 is 14 residues. CDR1 and CDR2 (germline): SGHNT, YENEEA. The CDR3 here is CASKNGPSGNEQFF.

V and J are TRBV12-3 or TRBV12-4 and TRBJ1-5; TCRdb outputs TRBD1, but without DNA this stays unchecked. This CDR3 contains 15 residues. CDR3 sequence: CASSLGAGTNQPQHF.

This chain joins TRBV12-3 or TRBV12-4 and TRBJ2-3. The CDR3 runs to 14 residues. The CDR3 sequence: CASSFRFRTDTQYF.

The chain employs TRBV6-4 and TRBJ2-3; the D call of TRBD1 rests on TCRdb alone, since no DNA is present to check it. CDR3 size: 15 residues. From germline, CDR1 is MRHNA and CDR2 SNTAGT. The CDR3 loop is CASSALSGSTDTQYF.

This clonotype registers medium-sized by frequency. The chain has TRBV19 and TRBJ2-3; as DNA is missing, the TRBD1 call by TCRdb cannot be tested. The germline CDR1 and CDR2 sequences are LNHDA and SQIVND (reference sequence). This CDR3 spans 15 amino acids. CDR3 protein: CASSILGSPTDTQYF.

This clonotype is classed as medium-sized by frequency. The chain is built from TRBV12-3 or TRBV12-4 and TRBJ2-5; TCRdb's assignment of TRBD2 cannot be checked, as there is no DNA. The CDR3 runs to 16 residues. Here the CDR3 reads CASSRGLAGGLETQYF.